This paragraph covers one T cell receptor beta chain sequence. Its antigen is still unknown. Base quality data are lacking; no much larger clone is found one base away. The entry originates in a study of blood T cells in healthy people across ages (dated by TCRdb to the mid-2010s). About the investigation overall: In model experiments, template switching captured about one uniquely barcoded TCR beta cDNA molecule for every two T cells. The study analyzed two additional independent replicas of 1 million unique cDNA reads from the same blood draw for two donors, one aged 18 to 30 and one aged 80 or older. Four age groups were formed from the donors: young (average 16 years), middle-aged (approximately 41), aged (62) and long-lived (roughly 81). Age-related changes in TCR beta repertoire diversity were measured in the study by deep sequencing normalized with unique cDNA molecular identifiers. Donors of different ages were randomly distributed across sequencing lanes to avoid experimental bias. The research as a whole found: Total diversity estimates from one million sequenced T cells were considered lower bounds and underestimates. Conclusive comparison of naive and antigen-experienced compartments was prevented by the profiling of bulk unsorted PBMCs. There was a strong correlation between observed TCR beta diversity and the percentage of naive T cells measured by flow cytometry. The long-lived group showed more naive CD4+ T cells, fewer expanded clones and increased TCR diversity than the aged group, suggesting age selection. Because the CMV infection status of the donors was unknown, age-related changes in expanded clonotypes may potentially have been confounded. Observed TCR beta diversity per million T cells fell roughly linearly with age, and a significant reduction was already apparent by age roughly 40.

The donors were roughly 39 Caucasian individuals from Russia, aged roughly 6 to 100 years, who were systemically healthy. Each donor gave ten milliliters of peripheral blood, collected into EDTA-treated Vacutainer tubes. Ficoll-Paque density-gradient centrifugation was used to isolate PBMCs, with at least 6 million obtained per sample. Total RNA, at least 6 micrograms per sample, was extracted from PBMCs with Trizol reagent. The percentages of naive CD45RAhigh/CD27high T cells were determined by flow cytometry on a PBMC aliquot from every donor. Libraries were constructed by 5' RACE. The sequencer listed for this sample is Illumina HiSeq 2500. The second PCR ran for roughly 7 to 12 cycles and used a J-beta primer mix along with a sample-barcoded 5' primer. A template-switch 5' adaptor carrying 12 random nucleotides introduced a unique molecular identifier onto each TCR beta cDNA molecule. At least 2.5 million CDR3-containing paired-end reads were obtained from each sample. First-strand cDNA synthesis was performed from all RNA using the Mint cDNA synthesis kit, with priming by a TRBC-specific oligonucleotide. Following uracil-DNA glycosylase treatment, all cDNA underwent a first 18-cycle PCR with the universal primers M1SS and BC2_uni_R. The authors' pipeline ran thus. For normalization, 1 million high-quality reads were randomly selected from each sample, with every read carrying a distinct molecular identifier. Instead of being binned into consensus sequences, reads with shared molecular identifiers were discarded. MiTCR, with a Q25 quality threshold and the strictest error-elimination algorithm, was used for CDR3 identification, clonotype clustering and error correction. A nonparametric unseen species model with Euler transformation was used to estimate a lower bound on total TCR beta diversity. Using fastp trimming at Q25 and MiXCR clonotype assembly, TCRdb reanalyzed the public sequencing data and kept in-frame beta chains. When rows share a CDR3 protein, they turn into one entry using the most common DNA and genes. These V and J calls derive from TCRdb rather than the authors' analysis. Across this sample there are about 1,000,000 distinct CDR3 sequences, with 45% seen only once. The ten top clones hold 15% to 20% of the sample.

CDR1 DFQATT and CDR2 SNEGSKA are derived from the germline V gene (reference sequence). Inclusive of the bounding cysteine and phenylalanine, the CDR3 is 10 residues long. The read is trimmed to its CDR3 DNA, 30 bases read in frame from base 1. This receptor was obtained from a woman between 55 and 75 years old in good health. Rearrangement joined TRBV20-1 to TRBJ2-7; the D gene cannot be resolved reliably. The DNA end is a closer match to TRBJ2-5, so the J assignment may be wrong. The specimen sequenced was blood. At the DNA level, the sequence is TGCAGTGCTATGGGTGAGACCCAGTACTTC. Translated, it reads CSAMGETQYF.